This T cell receptor (beta chain) originates from a study of neurological immune-mediated disorders. Preparation of the unsorted libraries drew on 2 million PBMCs stored at -80 C. TCRdb reprocessed the 5' RACE reads with MiXCR, giving one entry per CDR3 protein. The data hold under 70,000 distinct CDR3 sequences, with around 3% observed a single time. This clonotype has a handful of counts. A single base separates this from a much larger clone, so it may be a read error. The clonotype comes from a woman aged 50 to 60 with multiple sclerosis. Material: PBMCs.

Written as DNA, the CDR3 is TGCAGTGCCGGGAATAGCGGGAGCCTCTACAATGAGCAGTTCTTC. It codes for CSAGNSGSLYNEQFF. This chain uses TRBV20-1 with TRBJ2-1, with TRBD2 matching over 9 bases. The CDR3 runs to 15 residues. Germline V CDR1 and CDR2: DFQATT, SNEGSKA (reference sequence). J lost 3 bases, V lost 6 bases, and 9 bases had no gene match.